The clone carrying this TCR beta chain came up once. Antigen specificity is unknown. This sample is drawn from a study of a mutant IDH1 vaccine in newly diagnosed glioma. The overall study: The treated population exhibited a male proportion of about 62%, a female proportion of roughly 40%, and a mean age of 40.4 years.

Profiling relied on immunoSEQ multiplex PCR, and the TCRdb table lists in-frame clones only, not all of them. The data hold around 88,000 clones, with about four fifths observed a single time. The CDR3 consists of 14 residues. CDR1 MNHNS and CDR2 SASEGT come from the germline V gene. Trimming left V 3 bases short and J 2 bases short, with 11 bases between. Time point defined: baseline, week 1 (first vaccination visit). Indicated treatment: pre-vaccination baseline after standard-of-care therapy. Newly diagnosed WHO grade 3 or 4 IDH1-mutant, ATRX-lost astrocytomas were identified in the donors. Study-wide results and caveats: Immune responses arising from the vaccine appeared in approximately 93% of patients. Top peripheral T cell clonotype shifts appeared unrelated to pseudoprogression.

Sequenced material: PBMCs, taken from a glioma patient treated with radiotherapy, temozolomide or both. The chain employs TRBV6-1 and TRBJ2-7, with D perhaps TRBD1 (5 bases). The TCR comes from a man aged 35 to 55 with glioma. CDR3 DNA sequence: TGTGCCAGCAGTGAGCAAACAGGAACCTACGAGCAGTACTTC. Amino acid sequence: CASSEQTGTYEQYF.